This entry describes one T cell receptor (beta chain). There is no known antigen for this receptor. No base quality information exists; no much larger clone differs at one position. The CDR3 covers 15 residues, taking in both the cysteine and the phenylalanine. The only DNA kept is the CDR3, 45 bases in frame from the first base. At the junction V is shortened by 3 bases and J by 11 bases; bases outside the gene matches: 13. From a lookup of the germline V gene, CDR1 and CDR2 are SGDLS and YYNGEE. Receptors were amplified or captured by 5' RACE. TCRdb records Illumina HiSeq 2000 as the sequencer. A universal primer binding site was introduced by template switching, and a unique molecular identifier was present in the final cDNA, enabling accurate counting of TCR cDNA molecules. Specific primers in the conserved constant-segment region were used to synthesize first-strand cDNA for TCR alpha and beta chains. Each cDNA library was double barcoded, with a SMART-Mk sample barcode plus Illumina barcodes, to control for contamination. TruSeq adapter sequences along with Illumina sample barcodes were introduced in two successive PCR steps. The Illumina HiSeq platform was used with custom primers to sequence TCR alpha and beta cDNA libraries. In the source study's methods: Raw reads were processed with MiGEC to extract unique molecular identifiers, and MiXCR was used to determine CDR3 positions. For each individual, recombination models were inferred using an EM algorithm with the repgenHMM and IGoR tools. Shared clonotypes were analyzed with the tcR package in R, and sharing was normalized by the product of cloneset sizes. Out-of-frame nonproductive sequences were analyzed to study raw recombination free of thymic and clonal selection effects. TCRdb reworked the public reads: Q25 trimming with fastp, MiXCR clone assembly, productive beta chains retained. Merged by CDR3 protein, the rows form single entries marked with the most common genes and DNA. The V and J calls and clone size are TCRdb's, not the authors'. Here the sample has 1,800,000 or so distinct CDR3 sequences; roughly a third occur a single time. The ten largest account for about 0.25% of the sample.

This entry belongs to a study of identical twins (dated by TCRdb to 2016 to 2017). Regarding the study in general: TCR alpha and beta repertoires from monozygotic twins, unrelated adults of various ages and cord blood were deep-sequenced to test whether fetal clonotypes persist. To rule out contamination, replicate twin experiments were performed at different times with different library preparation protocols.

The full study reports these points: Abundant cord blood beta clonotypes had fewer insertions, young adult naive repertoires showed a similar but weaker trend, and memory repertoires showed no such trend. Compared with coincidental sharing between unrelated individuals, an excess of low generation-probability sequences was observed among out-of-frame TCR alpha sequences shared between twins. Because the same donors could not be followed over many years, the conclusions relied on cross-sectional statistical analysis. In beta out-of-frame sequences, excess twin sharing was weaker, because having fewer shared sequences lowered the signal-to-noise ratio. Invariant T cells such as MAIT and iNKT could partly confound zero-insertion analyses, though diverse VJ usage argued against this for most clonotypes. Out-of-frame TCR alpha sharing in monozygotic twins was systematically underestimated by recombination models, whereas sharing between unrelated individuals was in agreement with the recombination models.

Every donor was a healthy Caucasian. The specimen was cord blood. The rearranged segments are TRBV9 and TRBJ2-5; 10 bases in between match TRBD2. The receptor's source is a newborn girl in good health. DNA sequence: TGTGCCAGCAGCGCCCGACTAGCGGGCGTAAATGAGCAGTACTTC. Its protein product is CASSARLAGVNEQYF.